Listed below are T cell receptor beta chains from one sample, sequenced in a study of blood T cells in healthy people across ages. TCRdb independently ran MiXCR on the 5' RACE reads; one entry per CDR3 protein. The sample consists of around 1.7 million distinct CDR3 sequences, approximately 28% of them appearing once. The sample consisted of blood. The receptors were gathered from a woman in her thirties in good health. Each CDR3 is given with its conserved first and last residue.

cdr3_length v_call cdr3_aa
15 TRBV15 CATSRAGASTDTQYF
12 TRBV7-2 CASSFYATGQYF
15 TRBV15 CATSNRKMAKNIQYF
19 TRBV24-1 CATSDRDSTGYRSYNEQFF
16 TRBV27 CASRPGTGAMVDEQYF
14 TRBV29-1 CSVEELQGIGGYTF
14 TRBV3-1 CASSQPETGNEQFF
14 TRBV20-1 CSAGGQYSNQPQHF
15 TRBV6-5 CASSAGASGSREQYF
17 TRBV5-4 CASSFLEGGEEINEQFF
14 TRBV12-5 CASNAGTENEKLFF
16 TRBV6-2/TRBV6-3 CASSQSDRAGNQPQHF
21 TRBV11-2 CASSLGIGSGLAGSSYNEQFF
15 TRBV20-1 CSARPSGDIQETQYF
15 TRBV5-1 CASSLRTGEFETQYF
14 TRBV2 CASLGMRPTDTQYF
18 TRBV29-1 CSVEGYSRERGVQETQYF
15 TRBV7-9 CASSGLSSGGYEQYF
15 TRBV12-3/TRBV12-4 CASSFNENPLFIAFF
14 TRBV3-1 CASSQTQGQGGYTF
14 TRBV5-1 CASSSVWDKETQYF
14 TRBV19 CASSIQGWDSPLHF
14 TRBV4-1 CASSQGGLAGEQYF
15 TRBV5-1 CASSLQQPANYGYTF
12 TRBV7-2 CASSLESRREYF
16 TRBV4-3 CASSQEGASGKDEQFF
13 TRBV20-1 CSASTGPYNEQFF
14 TRBV12-3/TRBV12-4 CASSLGPRTKTQYF
17 TRBV10-3 CAISESGPGTSNSPLHF
15 TRBV7-2 CASSLAVLEGHEQYF
18 TRBV29-1 CSLMGVGVEGSSYNEQFF
18 TRBV5-1 CASSKLAGGPSSYNGQFF
12 TRBV12-3/TRBV12-4 CASRRRNTEAFF
13 TRBV24-1 CATSDGGGYGYTF
17 TRBV5-4 CASSTDRGRRGANVLTF